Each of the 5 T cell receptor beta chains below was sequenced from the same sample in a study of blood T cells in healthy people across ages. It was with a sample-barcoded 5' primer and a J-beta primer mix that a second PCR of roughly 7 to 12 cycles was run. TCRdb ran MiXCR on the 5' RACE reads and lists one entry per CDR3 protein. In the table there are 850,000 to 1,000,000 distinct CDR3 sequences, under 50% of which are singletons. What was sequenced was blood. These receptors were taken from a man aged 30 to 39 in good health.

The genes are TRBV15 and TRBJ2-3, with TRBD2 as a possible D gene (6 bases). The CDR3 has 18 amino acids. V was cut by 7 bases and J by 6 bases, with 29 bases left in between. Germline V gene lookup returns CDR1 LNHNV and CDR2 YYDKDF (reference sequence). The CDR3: CATTTAGKAPTGTDTQYF. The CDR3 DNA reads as TGTGCCACCACCACTGCGGGGAAAGCGCCGACCGGGACCGATACGCAGTATTTT.

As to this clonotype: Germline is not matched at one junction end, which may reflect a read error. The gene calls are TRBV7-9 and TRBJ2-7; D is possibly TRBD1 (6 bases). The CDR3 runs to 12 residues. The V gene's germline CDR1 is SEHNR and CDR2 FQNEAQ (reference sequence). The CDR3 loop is CSRGETGGEQYF. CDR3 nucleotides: TGTTCCAGGGGAGAGACAGGCGGGGAGCAGTACTTC.

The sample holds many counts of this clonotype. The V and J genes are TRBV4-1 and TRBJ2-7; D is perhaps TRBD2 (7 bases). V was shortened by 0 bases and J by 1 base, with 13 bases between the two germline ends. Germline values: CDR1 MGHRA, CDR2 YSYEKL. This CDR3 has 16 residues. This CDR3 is CASSQELGGVSYEQYF. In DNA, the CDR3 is TGCGCCAGCAGCCAAGAGCTAGGGGGGGTATCCTACGAGCAGTACTTC.

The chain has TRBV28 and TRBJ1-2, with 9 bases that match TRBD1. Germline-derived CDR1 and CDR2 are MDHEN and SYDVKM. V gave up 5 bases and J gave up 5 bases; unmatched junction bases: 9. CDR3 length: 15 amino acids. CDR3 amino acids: CASSLRDRVSYGYTF. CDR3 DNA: TGTGCCAGCAGTCTCCGGGACAGGGTCTCATATGGCTACACCTTC.

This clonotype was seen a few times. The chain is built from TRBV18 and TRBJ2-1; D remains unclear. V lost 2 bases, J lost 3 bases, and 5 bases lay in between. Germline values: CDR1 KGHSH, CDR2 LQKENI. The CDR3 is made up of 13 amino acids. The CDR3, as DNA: TGTGCCAGCTCACCAGGGGACTACAATGAGCAGTTCTTC. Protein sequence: CASSPGDYNEQFF.